These 20 T cell receptor beta chains originate from one sample sequenced in a study of Graves' ophthalmopathy and Graves' hyperthyroidism. Transcripts of RNA were the source for amplifying TCR beta CDR3 regions. An initial RT-PCR round employing HTBI primers preceded a second-round multiplex PCR. From the multiplex PCR reads, TCRdb called clonotypes with MiXCR, one entry per CDR3 protein. This table holds about 150,000 distinct CDR3 sequences, approximately 40% found once. The sample was peripheral blood. These receptors originate from a woman in her thirties or forties with Graves' ophthalmopathy.

This clonotype was seen at least ten times. The rearrangement links TRBV6-1 to TRBJ2-2; the D gene is possibly TRBD2 (6 bases). V was pared by 6 bases and J by 4 bases, with 9 bases between. There are 13 residues in the CDR3. Per the germline V gene, CDR1 is MNHNS and CDR2 is SASEGT. The CDR3 region has the DNA TGTGCCAGCAGGGGACTTCGCACCGGGGAGCTGTTTTTT. It encodes CASRGLRTGELFF.

CDR3 sequence: CASSEWGASKSETQYF. CDR3 in DNA: TGTGCCAGCAGTGAATGGGGGGCCTCCAAATCCGAGACCCAGTACTTC. The chain couples TRBV6-1 to TRBJ2-5; either TRBD1 or TRBD2 may supply D (6 bases each). The CDR3 contains 16 residues. The ends were cut back, 2 bases at V and 5 bases at J, with 18 bases in the middle. CDR1 MNHNS and CDR2 SASEGT come from the germline V gene.

The chain combines TRBV12-3 or TRBV12-4 with TRBJ1-1; TRBD1 might be the D (5 bases). V lost 3 bases to trimming and J lost 1 base, with 15 bases between them. The CDR3 has 16 amino acids. CDR3 protein: CASSFQGSAQNTEAFF. The CDR3 DNA sequence: TGTGCCAGCAGTTTTCAGGGATCCGCCCAGAACACTGAAGCTTTCTTT.

This clonotype came up once. The chain links TRBV6-1 to TRBJ1-2; D remains ambiguous. The CDR3 totals 13 residues. The V gene's germline CDR1 is MNHNS and CDR2 SASEGT. V was pared by 7 bases and J by 5 bases, with 14 bases between. As DNA, the CDR3 is TGTGCCAGCAATGGAGCGATTCTGTATGGCTACACCTTC. Protein product: CASNGAILYGYTF.

The gene calls are TRBV6-2 or TRBV6-3 and TRBJ2-7, with TRBD1 matching 7 bases. Trimming at V came to 4 bases and at J to 1 base, leaving 16 bases not matched to a gene. This CDR3 comprises 18 residues. The germline gives CDR1 MNHEY, CDR2 SVGEGT. CDR3 nucleotides: TGTGCCAGCAGTTCCGCTACAGGGGTAGGTGGAAGGTCCTACGAGCAGTACTTC. This sequence encodes CASSSATGVGGRSYEQYF.

The rearrangement joins TRBV7-8 to TRBJ2-5, with TRBD1 identical over 7 bases. CDR1 and CDR2 from the germline V gene are SGHVS and FQNEAQ. The CDR3 covers 13 residues. With 5 bases clipped from V and 5 bases from J, the junction kept 5 bases outside the gene matches. The CDR3 is CASSQGGRETQYF. DNA of the CDR3: TGTGCCAGCAGCCAAGGGGGCAGGGAGACCCAGTACTTC.

This clonotype has ten or more counts. The V call is TRBV2, the J call TRBJ1-5; 8 bases line up with TRBD1. Germline V CDR1 and CDR2: SNHLY, FYNNEI. V shed 4 bases and J 6 bases; nucleotides not matched to a gene: 5. This CDR3 is built from 14 residues. The CDR3 loop is CASSGSGGGQPQHF. In DNA form, the CDR3 reads TGTGCCAGCAGTGGTTCAGGGGGCGGTCAGCCCCAGCATTTT. Drawing the rest from reference TRBV2 and TRBJ1-5, the complete variable domain is EPEVTQTPSHQVTQMGQEVILRCVPISNHLYFYWYRQILGQKVEFLVSFYNNEISEKSEIFDDQFSVERPDGSNFTLKIRSTKLEDSAMYFCASSGSGGGQPQHFGDGTRLSIL.

A few counts support this clonotype. V is TRBV28 and J is TRBJ1-2; D unclear. Trimming pared 4 bases from V and 3 bases from J, leaving 15 bases between. The CDR3 covers 15 residues. From germline, CDR1 is MDHEN and CDR2 SYDVKM. The CDR3 is CASSSPGGEDYGYTF. The CDR3 DNA is TGTGCCAGCAGTTCGCCAGGCGGAGAGGACTATGGCTACACCTTC.

This clonotype was seen many times. The chain has TRBV9 and TRBJ2-4; 8 nucleotides line up with TRBD2. This CDR3 is built from 15 residues. After removal of 1 base from V and 9 bases from J, the junction contained 9 bases not matched to a gene. Germline CDR1 reads SGDLS; CDR2 reads YYNGEE. This CDR3 is CASSVSGSGLSIQYF. The DNA of the CDR3 is TGTGCCAGCAGCGTAAGCGGGAGTGGTTTGAGCATTCAGTACTTC.

This clonotype has a count of ten or more. The chain has TRBV7-8 and TRBJ1-1; D might be TRBD1 (5 bases). The CDR3 has 14 amino acids. Germline loops: CDR1 SGHVS, CDR2 FQNEAQ. Trimming took 0 bases from V and 4 from J, leaving 9 bases between them. CDR3 nucleotide sequence: TGTGCCAGCAGCTTAGCCCCGGGGGGCACTGAAGCTTTCTTT. Translating it yields CASSLAPGGTEAFF.

Many counts were recorded for this clonotype. A read error is possible here, since a much larger clone lies one base away. V and J are TRBV12-3 or TRBV12-4 and TRBJ1-2; TRBD1 is a possible D gene (6 bases). The CDR3 is 14 amino acids. CDR3 residues: CASTLTGVNYCYTF. CDR3 DNA sequence: TGTGCCAGCACGCTGACAGGAGTTAACTATTGCTACACCTTC.

In this sample, this clonotype turned up many times. The rearrangement joins TRBV6-4 to TRBJ2-7; the match to TRBD2 covers 14 bases. Germline loops: CDR1 MRHNA, CDR2 SNTAGT. This CDR3 comprises 21 residues. With V trimmed by 4 bases and J by 4 bases, 21 bases remained unmatched. The CDR3 coding sequence is TGTGCCAGCAGTGTAAGGGGGGGCACCGGACTAGCGGGGGGAATAGCTTACGAGCAGTACTTC. Its translation: CASSVRGGTGLAGGIAYEQYF.

This clonotype is labeled as medium-sized. The V gene is TRBV6-1, the J gene TRBJ1-2; no clear D. Trimming pared 2 bases from V and 8 bases from J, leaving 3 bases between. CDR1 is MNHNS, CDR2 SASEGT, per germline. CDR3 length: 10 amino acids. CDR3 residues: CASSERGYTF. CDR3 bases: TGTGCCAGCAGTGAACGAGGCTACACCTTC.

This clonotype was detected ten times or more. The chain has TRBV6-5 and TRBJ1-5; tentatively, D is TRBD1 (6 bases). CDR1 and CDR2 from the germline V gene are MNHEY and SVGAGI. The CDR3 extends over 13 amino acids. V lost 4 bases, J lost 5 bases, and 9 bases lay in between. In DNA form, the CDR3 reads TGTGCCAGCAGTTGGGGGGCTGATCAGCCCCAGCATTTT. Protein product: CASSWGADQPQHF.

The chain combines TRBV10-3 with TRBJ2-7; 7 bases are shared with TRBD1. Germline trimming cut 4 bases from V and 1 base from J; bases unmatched to any gene: 10. The germline V gene has CDR1 ENHRY and CDR2 SYGVKD. This CDR3 region has 16 residues. The DNA for the CDR3 is TGTGCCATCAGTGCCCCACCGGGACAGAGTTCCTACGAGCAGTACTTC. Its translation: CAISAPPGQSSYEQYF.

This clonotype was counted ten times or more. This rearrangement joins TRBV6-6 to TRBJ2-6; no clear D. This CDR3 spans 18 amino acids. Germline loops: CDR1 MNHNY, CDR2 SVGAGI (reference sequence). V dropped 8 bases and J dropped 0 bases, with 20 bases sitting between them. The CDR3 DNA follows: TGTGCCAGCGCCATGCGTCGGGTTCTCCCCTCTGGGGCCAACGTCCTGACTTTC. Encoded protein: CASAMRRVLPSGANVLTF.

This clonotype was picked up many times. The chain has TRBV20-1 and TRBJ2-5; 9 nucleotides match TRBD1. This CDR3 is 14 amino acids long. Losses at the gene ends were 1 base for V and 5 bases for J; bases not matched to a gene: 5. Germline lookup yields CDR1 DFQATT and CDR2 SNEGSKA (reference sequence). The CDR3 loop is CSARVDRGLETQYF. The CDR3 bases are TGCAGTGCTAGAGTGGACAGGGGATTGGAGACCCAGTACTTC.

The chain uses TRBV6-1 and TRBJ1-5, with TRBD1 identical over 7 bases. Germline values: CDR1 MNHNS, CDR2 SASEGT. Germline trimming cut 5 bases from V and 7 bases from J; bases unmatched to any gene: 8. The CDR3 contains 14 residues. CDR3 coding DNA: TGTGCCAGCAGTACGACAGGGTCTCGGCAGCCCCAGCATTTT. It encodes CASSTTGSRQPQHF.

This clonotype showed up many times. The gene calls are TRBV28 and TRBJ1-5, with D possibly being TRBD1 (5 bases). The germline V gene encodes CDR1 MDHEN and CDR2 SYDVKM. Trimming removed 5 bases from V and 1 base from J, with 12 bases in between. The CDR3 has 15 amino acids. The CDR3 DNA sequence: TGTGCCAGCAGTCAGTCCGGGGACAGCAATCAGCCCCAGCATTTT. Protein: CASSQSGDSNQPQHF.

The chain is built from TRBV6-1 and TRBJ2-7, with a weak D call TRBD2 (5 bases). Germline CDR1 is MNHNS and CDR2 is SASEGT. The CDR3 is 13 residues long. V was clipped by 4 bases and J by 0 bases, with 7 bases between them. The CDR3 loop is CASSAEGSYEQYF. The CDR3 nucleotides are TGTGCCAGCAGTGCTGAGGGCTCCTACGAGCAGTACTTC.